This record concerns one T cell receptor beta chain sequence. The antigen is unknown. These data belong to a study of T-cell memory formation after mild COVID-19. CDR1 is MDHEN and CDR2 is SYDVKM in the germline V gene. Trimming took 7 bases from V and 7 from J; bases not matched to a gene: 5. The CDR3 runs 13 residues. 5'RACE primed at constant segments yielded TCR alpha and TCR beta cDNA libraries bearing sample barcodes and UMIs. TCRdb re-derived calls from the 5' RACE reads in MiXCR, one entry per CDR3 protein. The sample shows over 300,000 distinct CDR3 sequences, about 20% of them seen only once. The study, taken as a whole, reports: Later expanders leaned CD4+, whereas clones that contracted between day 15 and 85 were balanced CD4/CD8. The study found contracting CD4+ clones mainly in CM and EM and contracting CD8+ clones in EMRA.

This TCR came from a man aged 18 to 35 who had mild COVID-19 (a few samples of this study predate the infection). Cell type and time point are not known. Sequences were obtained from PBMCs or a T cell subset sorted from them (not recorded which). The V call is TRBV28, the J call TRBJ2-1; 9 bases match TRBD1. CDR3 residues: CASNYRGRNEQFF. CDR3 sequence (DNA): TGTGCCAGCAACTACAGGGGGCGAAATGAGCAGTTCTTC.